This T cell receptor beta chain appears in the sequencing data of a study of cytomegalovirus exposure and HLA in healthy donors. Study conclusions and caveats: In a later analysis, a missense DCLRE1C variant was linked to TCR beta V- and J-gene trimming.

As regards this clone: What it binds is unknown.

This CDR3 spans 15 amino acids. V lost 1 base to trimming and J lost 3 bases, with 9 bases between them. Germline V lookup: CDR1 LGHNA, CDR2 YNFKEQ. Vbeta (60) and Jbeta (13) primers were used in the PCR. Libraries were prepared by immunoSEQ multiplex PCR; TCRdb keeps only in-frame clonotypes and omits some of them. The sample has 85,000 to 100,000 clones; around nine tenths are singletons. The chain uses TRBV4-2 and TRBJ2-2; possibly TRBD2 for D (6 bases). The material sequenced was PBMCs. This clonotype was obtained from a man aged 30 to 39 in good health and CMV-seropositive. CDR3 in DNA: TGTGCCAGCAGCCAAGGGACGGGAGACACCGGGGAGCTGTTTTTT. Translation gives CASSQGTGDTGELFF.